These 30 T cell receptor beta chains share one sample of origin, sequenced in a study of T-cell memory formation after mild COVID-19. TCRdb re-analysed the 5' RACE reads in MiXCR, keeping a single row per CDR3 protein. The table records around 82,000 distinct CDR3 sequences, around 13% of them present only once. The specimen was PBMCs or a T cell subset sorted from them (not recorded which). All receptors derive from a man aged 18 to 30 who had mild COVID-19 (a few samples of this study predate the infection). Cell type and time point are not known.

This chain connects TRBV27 to TRBJ2-1; D gene uncertain. CDR1 is MNHEY, CDR2 SMNVEV, per germline (reference sequence). V was pared by 7 bases and J by 8 bases, with 24 bases between. CDR3 length: 16 residues. In nucleotides, the CDR3 is TGTGCCAGCACTTCCATTCCCCGCGGACGGAGACATGAGCAGTTCTTC. Translating gives CASTSIPRGRRHEQFF.

This sequence joins TRBV7-3 and TRBJ2-1, with 8 positions matching TRBD2. The CDR3 length is 16 residues. The ends lost 5 bases at V and 8 bases at J; junction bases unmatched: 14. The germline gives CDR1 SGHTA, CDR2 FQGTGA. CDR3 sequence reads: CASSPLGQRGIHEQFF. The CDR3 bases are TGTGCCAGCAGCCCGCTCGGGCAGCGGGGGATCCATGAGCAGTTCTTC. The variable domain in full, completed from reference TRBV7-3 and TRBJ2-1, reads GAGVSQTPSNKVTEKGKYVELRCDPISGHTALYWYRQSLGQGPEFLIYFQGTGAADDSGLPNDRFFAVRPEGSVSTLKIQRTERGDSAVYLCASSPLGQRGIHEQFFGPGTRLTVL.

The chain joins TRBV11-3 to TRBJ2-3, with D uncertain. Germline values: CDR1 SGHNT, CDR2 YENEEA. The V and J ends lost 5 bases and 2 bases respectively, with 8 bases between them. The length of the CDR3 is 13 residues. CDR3 loop: CASSPRDTDTQYF. Here the CDR3 DNA reads TGTGCCAGCAGCCCAAGAGACACAGATACGCAGTATTTT.

The J gene is TRBJ2-1, the V gene TRBV20-1; 11 bases are shared with TRBD2. Trimming removed 0 bases from V and 0 bases from J; junction bases left unmatched: 7. This CDR3 contains 18 residues. Per the germline V gene, CDR1 is DFQATT and CDR2 is SNEGSKA (reference sequence). This CDR3 is CSARDASGGRSSYNEQFF. CDR3 DNA sequence: TGCAGTGCTAGAGATGCTAGCGGGGGGAGGAGCTCCTACAATGAGCAGTTCTTC.

The chain employs TRBV3-1 and TRBJ2-5; D is perhaps TRBD2 (7 bases). Germline CDR1 and CDR2: LGHDT and YNNKEL (reference sequence). The ends were cut back, 1 base at V and 5 bases at J, with 17 bases in the middle. The length of the CDR3 is 16 residues. As DNA, the CDR3 is TGTGCCAGCAGCCAAGTACAGAGGGGGGGCCAGGAGACCCAGTACTTC. It is translated as CASSQVQRGGQETQYF.

This clonotype was seen a handful of times. This chain joins TRBV7-2 and TRBJ2-7; D may correspond to TRBD1 or TRBD2 (5 bases each). The CDR3 runs 15 residues. Germline V gene sequence: CDR1 SGHTA, CDR2 FQGNSA. Trimming stripped 3 bases from V and 2 bases from J, with 14 bases between. As DNA, the CDR3 is TGTGCCAGCAGCTTCATAGCCGGGGCTCCCTACGAGCAGTACTTC. Protein product: CASSFIAGAPYEQYF.

The rearrangement links TRBV4-1 to TRBJ1-1; TRBD1 matches at 7 bases. The CDR3 has 15 amino acids. The J segment lost 2 bases and the V segment lost 4 bases, leaving 7 bases of the junction unmatched. The germline gives CDR1 MGHRA, CDR2 YSYEKL. The CDR3 DNA follows: TGCGCCAGCAGCCCGTTGACAGGGCTTAACACTGAAGCTTTCTTT. Encoded protein: CASSPLTGLNTEAFF.

The rearrangement uses TRBV11-2 and TRBJ2-7, with 7 bases that match TRBD1. V trimming: 8 bases; J trimming: 3 bases; junction bases outside the gene matches: 16. The CDR3 spans 16 residues. Looked up from germline, CDR1 is SGHAT and CDR2 is FQNNGV. The CDR3 spells CASYLVGTANFYEQYF. The CDR3 DNA is TGTGCCAGCTACTTAGTTGGGACAGCAAACTTCTACGAGCAGTACTTC.

V is TRBV7-9 and J is TRBJ2-5, with a weak D call TRBD2 (5 bases). The V gene's germline CDR1 is SEHNR and CDR2 FQNEAQ (reference sequence). V was clipped by 4 bases and J by 3 bases, with 12 bases between them. CDR3 length: 14 amino acids. CDR3 sequence (DNA): TGTGCCAGCAGCTCGAGGACTGGAGAAGAGACCCAGTACTTC. It translates to CASSSRTGEETQYF. Variable domain in full (rest from reference TRBV7-9 and TRBJ2-5): DTGVSQNPRHKITKRGQNVTFRCDPISEHNRLYWYRQTLGQGPEFLTYFQNEAQLEKSRLLSDRFSAERPKGSFSTLEIQRTEQGDSAMYLCASSSRTGEETQYFGPGTRLLVL.

In its sample, this clonotype was seen many times. The genes are TRBV6-5 and TRBJ1-4, with 7 bases lining up with TRBD1. The CDR3 totals 14 residues. Unmatched junction bases numbered 7, after V lost 5 bases and J lost 7 bases. Germline values: CDR1 MNHEY, CDR2 SVGAGI. The DNA for the CDR3 is TGTGCCAGCAGTCGGACAGGAGCTGTTGAAAAACTGTTTTTT. The encoded protein is CASSRTGAVEKLFF.

V gene TRBV2 combines with J gene TRBJ1-3, with D unresolved. V was shortened by 7 bases and J by 4 bases, with 17 bases between the two germline ends. CDR1 and CDR2 from the germline V gene are SNHLY and FYNNEI. The CDR3 has 15 amino acids. DNA of the CDR3: TGTGCCAGCAAGGCCAGTTCGTCTTTCGGAAACACCATATATTTT. Its translation is CASKASSSFGNTIYF.

This chain connects TRBV29-1 to TRBJ2-6; no firm D call. Trimming cost V 4 bases and J 0 bases, with 7 bases left between them. CDR3 length equals 14 residues. Germline V CDR1 and CDR2: SQVTM, ANQGSEA. The CDR3 sequence is CSVAGDSGANVLTF. The CDR3 DNA reads as TGCAGCGTTGCTGGGGACTCTGGGGCCAACGTCCTGACTTTC.

V and J are TRBV9 and TRBJ2-7, with 8 bases fitting TRBD2. This CDR3 comprises 16 residues. Germline CDR1 reads SGDLS; CDR2 reads YYNGEE. With V trimmed by 2 bases and J by 2 bases, 9 bases remained unmatched. CDR3 nucleotides: TGTGCCAGCAGCGTGGAGGTGGCGGGGGGCACCTACGAGCAGTACTTC. Protein sequence: CASSVEVAGGTYEQYF.

This chain links TRBV5-4 with TRBJ2-7; TRBD2 might be the D (6 bases). Germline V gene lookup returns CDR1 SGHNT and CDR2 YYREEE (reference sequence). The CDR3 contains 15 residues. The V end was cut by 6 bases, the J end by 5 bases, with 21 bases between. This chain's CDR3 is CASTEVGGGKNEQYF. The DNA of the CDR3 is TGTGCCAGCACGGAGGTGGGTGGGGGGAAGAACGAGCAGTACTTC.

The chain combines TRBV25-1 with TRBJ2-2, with a weak D call TRBD1 (5 bases). Germline CDR1 and CDR2: MGHDK and SYGVNS. V lost 3 bases and J 2 bases, leaving 7 bases between the germline ends. CDR3 length equals 14 residues. The CDR3, as DNA: TGTGCCAGCAGTGATCAGGGTAACACCGGGGAGCTGTTTTTT. Translating it yields CASSDQGNTGELFF.

This clonotype appeared a few times. DNA for the CDR3: TGTGCCAGCAGTTATTCAGGGTCCCCCGGGGAGCTGTTTTTT. It codes for CASSYSGSPGELFF. The rearrangement links TRBV6-5 to TRBJ2-2; TRBD1 is a possible D gene (5 bases). CDR3 length equals 14 residues. Trimming pared 3 bases from V and 6 bases from J, leaving 11 bases between. CDR1 MNHEY and CDR2 SVGAGI come from the germline V gene.

This chain connects TRBV7-9 to TRBJ2-2; no clear D gene. Germline V gene lookup returns CDR1 SEHNR and CDR2 FQNEAQ (reference sequence). V lost 5 bases and J 0 bases, leaving 10 bases between the germline ends. The length of the CDR3 is 15 residues. For the CDR3, the DNA is TGTGCCAGCAGCCGGGTCTATGCGAACACCGGGGAGCTGTTTTTT. Translated, it gives CASSRVYANTGELFF.

This clonotype was seen a handful of times. This chain links TRBV27 with TRBJ2-7, with unresolved D. Germline CDR1 reads MNHEY; CDR2 reads SMNVEV (reference sequence). The CDR3 covers 14 residues. V was pared by 0 bases and J by 2 bases, with 8 bases between. CDR3 amino acids: CASSLSTGTYEQYV. As DNA, the CDR3 is TGTGCCAGCAGTTTATCTACCGGCACCTACGAGCAGTACGTC.

The chain couples TRBV2 to TRBJ2-2, with D perhaps TRBD1 or TRBD2 (5 bases each). The CDR3 is 15 amino acids. CDR1 and CDR2 (germline): SNHLY, FYNNEI. The V end was cut by 8 bases, the J end by 5 bases, with 18 bases between. CDR3 DNA: TGTGCCAGCCTTCTCCAGGGCGGACTTACCGGGGAGCTGTTTTTT. Protein sequence: CASLLQGGLTGELFF.

There are a few counts of this clonotype. The V and J genes are TRBV7-9 and TRBJ2-5; TRBD1 aligns across 8 bases. V lost 6 bases, J lost 2 bases, and 5 bases stayed unmatched. The length of the CDR3 is 14 residues. Germline V gives CDR1 SEHNR, CDR2 FQNEAQ (reference sequence). CDR3 residues: CASRATGEQETQYF. The CDR3 DNA sequence: TGTGCCAGCAGAGCGACAGGGGAGCAAGAGACCCAGTACTTC.

This clonotype has a handful of counts. CDR3 in DNA: TGTGCCAGTACCCCGACAGTGTATCAGCCCCAGCATTTT. This encodes CASTPTVYQPQHF. The J gene is TRBJ1-5, the V gene TRBV19; perhaps TRBD1 as D (5 bases). V lost 7 bases and J 5 bases, leaving 12 bases between the germline ends. CDR3 length equals 13 residues. Germline-derived CDR1 and CDR2 are LNHDA and SQIVND (reference sequence).

This chain connects TRBV4-1 to TRBJ2-2, with a weak D call TRBD1 (5 bases). Germline V gene lookup returns CDR1 MGHRA and CDR2 YSYEKL. The CDR3 sequence is 14 residues long. V lost 1 base and J lost 8, with 11 bases in between. The CDR3 sequence is CASSQGRRVGELFF. The CDR3 nucleotides read TGCGCCAGCAGCCAAGGCCGCAGGGTTGGGGAGCTGTTTTTT.

The chain couples TRBV7-9 to TRBJ2-6; no reliable D call. Trimming cost V 6 bases and J 0 bases, with 12 bases left between them. This CDR3 has 16 amino acids. Germline-derived CDR1 and CDR2 are SEHNR and FQNEAQ (reference sequence). The CDR3 DNA is TGTGCCAGCAGTCGCGGCCGAGTCTCTGGGGCCAACGTCCTGACTTTC. Amino acid sequence: CASSRGRVSGANVLTF.

This clonotype came up a few times. The rearrangement links TRBV15 to TRBJ1-3, with D unresolved. V lost 0 bases to trimming and J lost 2 bases, with 11 bases between them. Germline CDR1 and CDR2: LNHNV and YYDKDF (reference sequence). The length of the CDR3 is 16 residues. In DNA form, the CDR3 reads TGTGCCACCAGCAGAGATTCCGAGCTTACTGGAAACACCATATATTTT. Translation: CATSRDSELTGNTIYF.

The V and J genes are TRBV7-9 and TRBJ2-2, with 7 bases matching TRBD1. With V trimmed by 5 bases and J by 5 bases, 14 bases remained unmatched. This CDR3 is 17 amino acids long. Germline CDR1 and CDR2: SEHNR and FQNEAQ (reference sequence). CDR3 nucleotide sequence: TGTGCCAGCAGCACAGAGACAGGGCCATCCGCTACCGGGGAGCTGTTTTTT. This codes for CASSTETGPSATGELFF.

This clonotype was detected only a few times. This chain connects TRBV6-2 or TRBV6-3 to TRBJ1-5; D gene unclear. The V end lost 7 bases, the J end lost 9 bases, and 13 bases lay between the germline ends. Germline CDR1 MNHEY, CDR2 SVGEGT. The CDR3 extends over 12 amino acids. The CDR3 protein is CASTTTIGPQHF. Here the CDR3 DNA reads TGTGCCAGCACCACTACGATTGGGCCCCAGCATTTT.

This clonotype was detected many times. The V call is TRBV7-2, the J call TRBJ2-5; 7 bases are shared with TRBD2. CDR1 and CDR2 (germline): SGHTA, FQGNSA. Unmatched junction bases numbered 5, after V lost 1 base and J lost 0 bases. CDR3 length: 16 residues. CDR3 residues: CASSLVSGVYQETQYF. As DNA, the CDR3 is TGTGCCAGCAGCTTAGTAAGCGGGGTTTACCAAGAGACCCAGTACTTC.

This clonotype was recorded a few times. V is TRBV6-5 and J is TRBJ2-5, with TRBD2 matching over 8 bases. Trimming at V came to 2 bases and at J to 5 bases, leaving 10 bases not matched to a gene. Germline V lookup: CDR1 MNHEY, CDR2 SVGAGI. The CDR3 loop spans 16 amino acids. CDR3 coding DNA: TGTGCCAGCAGTTACGGACGGGGGGGTACCGGGGAGACCCAGTACTTC. It encodes CASSYGRGGTGETQYF.

This clonotype was observed a few times. V usage is TRBV28 and J usage is TRBJ1-5, with no clear D. This CDR3 region has 11 residues. Germline V gene data show CDR1 as MDHEN and CDR2 as SYDVKM. Trimming cost V 7 bases and J 9 bases, with 10 bases left between them. The CDR3 is CASIGGSPQHF. The CDR3 nucleotides are TGTGCCAGCATCGGAGGGTCGCCCCAGCATTTT.

This chain connects TRBV12-3 or TRBV12-4 to TRBJ1-2; D may be TRBD1 (5 bases). The CDR3 has 14 residues. Trimming removed 8 bases from V and 7 bases from J, with 20 bases in between. This CDR3 reads CASLESGERGGYTF. The CDR3 DNA is TGTGCCAGCCTAGAATCCGGGGAAAGGGGTGGCTACACCTTC.